This passage covers 10 T cell receptor beta chains from one sample sequenced in a study of cytomegalovirus exposure and HLA in healthy donors. Profiling relied on immunoSEQ multiplex PCR, and the TCRdb table lists in-frame clones only, not all of them. This sample has 150,000 to 200,000 clones, with approximately 88% found just once. The sample was PBMCs. Receptors were obtained from a man younger than 35 in good health and CMV-seropositive.

The rearrangement uses TRBV9 and TRBJ2-1; the match to TRBD2 covers 8 bases. The trim removed 3 bases at V and 4 bases at J, leaving 9 bases unmatched. This CDR3 comprises 16 residues. From germline, CDR1 is SGDLS and CDR2 YYNGEE. The CDR3 protein is CASSGGLVPPYNEQFF. CDR3 DNA: TGTGCCAGCAGCGGGGGACTAGTCCCGCCTTACAATGAGCAGTTCTTC.

The chain joins TRBV11-2 to TRBJ2-1; TRBD2 agrees at 7 bases. Germline CDR1 is SGHAT and CDR2 is FQNNGV. CDR3 length: 14 residues. V gave up 5 bases and J gave up 14 bases; unmatched junction bases: 15. CDR3 nucleotides: TGTGCCAGCAGCGCGGGTGGAAGGGGAGGGCGGGAGTTCTTC. As protein: CASSAGGRGGREFF.

This chain links TRBV27 with TRBJ1-1; 10 bases fit TRBD1. Trimming removed 6 bases from V and 4 bases from J; junction bases left unmatched: 8. The CDR3 has 15 amino acids. Germline V gene data show CDR1 as MNHEY and CDR2 as SMNVEV (reference sequence). CDR3 nucleotide sequence: TGTGCCAGCAGCCGGGACAGGGGTACAGGCACTGAAGCTTTCTTT. Residues: CASSRDRGTGTEAFF.

V gene TRBV28 combines with J gene TRBJ2-5; D is unresolved. The germline gives CDR1 MDHEN, CDR2 SYDVKM. This CDR3 is 15 amino acids long. V lost 5 bases, J lost 0 bases, and 13 bases lay in between. The CDR3 region is CASSPVPPYQETQYF. The CDR3, as DNA: TGTGCCAGCAGTCCCGTCCCCCCGTACCAAGAGACCCAGTACTTC.

Concerning this clone itself: This specimen includes other DNA sequences encoding the same CDR3. This sequence joins TRBV27 and TRBJ2-1, with 9 bases that match TRBD2. V gave up 6 bases and J gave up 1 base; unmatched junction bases: 4. From germline, CDR1 is MNHEY and CDR2 SMNVEV (reference sequence). The CDR3 loop spans 15 amino acids. CDR3 DNA sequence: TGTGCCAGCAGCCTAAGCGGGGGGTCCTACAATGAGCAGTTCTTC. Translated, it gives CASSLSGGSYNEQFF.

This rearrangement joins TRBV11-2 to TRBJ2-1, with 9 bases aligning to TRBD2. V shed 1 base, J shed 4 bases, and the junction held 11 bases outside the gene matches. The germline CDR1 and CDR2 sequences are SGHAT and FQNNGV. The CDR3 is made up of 18 amino acids. The CDR3 reads CASSLGWSSGTSYNEQFF. In nucleotides, the CDR3 is TGTGCCAGCAGCTTAGGTTGGTCTAGCGGGACGAGTTACAATGAGCAGTTCTTC. Looking up the rest from reference TRBV11-2 and TRBJ2-1 gives the full variable domain: EAGVAQSPRYKIIEKRQSVAFWCNPISGHATLYWYQQILGQGPKLLIQFQNNGVVDDSQLPKDRFSAERLKGVDSTLKIQPAKLEDSAVYLCASSLGWSSGTSYNEQFFGPGTRLTVL.

The CDR3: CASSVLQGLGYNEQFF. DNA of the CDR3: TGTGCCAGCAGCGTCCTCCAGGGCTTGGGCTACAATGAGCAGTTCTTC. J is TRBJ2-1 and V is TRBV9; a weak D match, TRBD1 (5 bases). V was pared by 2 bases and J by 3 bases, with 15 bases between. CDR3 length: 16 residues. Germline loops: CDR1 SGDLS, CDR2 YYNGEE.

J is TRBJ1-2 and V is TRBV27, with a weak D call TRBD1 (6 bases). The CDR3 extends over 15 amino acids. Trimming shortened V by 3 bases and J by 8 bases, and 19 bases separated the two germline ends. CDR1 and CDR2 (germline): MNHEY, SMNVEV (reference sequence). CDR3: CASSFRSAGERGYTF. The CDR3 nucleotides read TGTGCCAGCAGTTTTCGATCGGCAGGGGAACGCGGCTACACCTTC.

The rearrangement links TRBV6-6 to TRBJ1-5; the match to TRBD1 covers 9 bases. This CDR3 is built from 15 residues. Germline CDR1 reads MNHNY; CDR2 reads SVGAGI (reference sequence). V was pared by 2 bases and J by 2 bases, with 1 base of the junction left unmatched. The CDR3 DNA sequence: TGTGCCAGCAGTTACCGGACAGGGGGCAATCAGCCCCAGCATTTT. As protein: CASSYRTGGNQPQHF.

This chain links TRBV27 with TRBJ2-2; 10 bases are shared with TRBD2. This CDR3 spans 17 amino acids. Germline V lookup: CDR1 MNHEY, CDR2 SMNVEV (reference sequence). The J segment lost 4 bases and the V segment lost 6 bases, leaving 11 bases of the junction unmatched. The CDR3 sequence: CASRSWGLANSTGELFF. CDR3 nucleotide sequence: TGTGCCAGCAGAAGTTGGGGACTAGCGAATTCCACCGGGGAGCTGTTTTTT.